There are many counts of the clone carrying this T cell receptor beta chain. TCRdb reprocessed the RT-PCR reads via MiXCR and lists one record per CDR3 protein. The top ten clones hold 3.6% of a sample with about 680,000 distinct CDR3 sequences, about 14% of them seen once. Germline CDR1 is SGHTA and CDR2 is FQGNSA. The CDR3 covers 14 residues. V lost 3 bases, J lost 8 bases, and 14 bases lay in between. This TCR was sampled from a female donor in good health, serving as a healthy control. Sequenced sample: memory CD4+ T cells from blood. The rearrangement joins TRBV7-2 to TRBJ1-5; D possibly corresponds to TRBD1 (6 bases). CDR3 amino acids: CASSFQGTSEPQHF. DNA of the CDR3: TGTGCCAGCAGCTTTCAGGGGACATCGGAGCCCCAGCATTTT.